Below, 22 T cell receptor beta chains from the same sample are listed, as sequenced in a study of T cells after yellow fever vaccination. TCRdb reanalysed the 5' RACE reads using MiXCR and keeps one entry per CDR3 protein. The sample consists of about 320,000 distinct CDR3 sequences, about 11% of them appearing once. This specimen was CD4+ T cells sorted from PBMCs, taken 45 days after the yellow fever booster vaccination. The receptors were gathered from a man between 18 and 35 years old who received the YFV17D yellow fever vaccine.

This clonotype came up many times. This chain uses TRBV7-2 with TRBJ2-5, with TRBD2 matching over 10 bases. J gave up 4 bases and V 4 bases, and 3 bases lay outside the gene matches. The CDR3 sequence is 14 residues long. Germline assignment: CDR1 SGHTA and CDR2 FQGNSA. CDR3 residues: CASSSGLALETQYF. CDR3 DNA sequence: TGTGCCAGCAGCTCGGGACTAGCGTTAGAGACCCAGTACTTC.

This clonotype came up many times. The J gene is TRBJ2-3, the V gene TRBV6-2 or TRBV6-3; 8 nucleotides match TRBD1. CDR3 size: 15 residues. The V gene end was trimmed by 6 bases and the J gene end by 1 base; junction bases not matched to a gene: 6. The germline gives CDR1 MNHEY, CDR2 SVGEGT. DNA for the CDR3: TGTGCCAGCAGGAAACCGGGACAGGGCACAGATACGCAGTATTTT. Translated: CASRKPGQGTDTQYF.

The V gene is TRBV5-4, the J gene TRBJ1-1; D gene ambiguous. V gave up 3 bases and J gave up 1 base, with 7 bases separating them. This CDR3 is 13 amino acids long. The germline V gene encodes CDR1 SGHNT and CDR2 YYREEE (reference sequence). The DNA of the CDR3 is TGTGCCAGCAGCTCCGCACGGAACACTGAAGCTTTCTTT. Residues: CASSSARNTEAFF.

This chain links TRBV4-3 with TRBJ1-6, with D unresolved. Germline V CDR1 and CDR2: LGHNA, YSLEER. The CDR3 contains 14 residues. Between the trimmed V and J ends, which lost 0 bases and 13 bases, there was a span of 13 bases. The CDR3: CASSQDAAGSPLHF. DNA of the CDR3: TGCGCCAGCAGCCAAGACGCTGCGGGCTCCCCCCTCCACTTT.

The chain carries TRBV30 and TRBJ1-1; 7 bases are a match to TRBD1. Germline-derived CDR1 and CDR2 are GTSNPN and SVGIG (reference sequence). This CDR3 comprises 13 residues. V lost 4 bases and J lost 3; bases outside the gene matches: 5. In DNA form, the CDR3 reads TGTGCCTGGAAGAGGGACAGCTACACTGAAGCTTTCTTT. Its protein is CAWKRDSYTEAFF.

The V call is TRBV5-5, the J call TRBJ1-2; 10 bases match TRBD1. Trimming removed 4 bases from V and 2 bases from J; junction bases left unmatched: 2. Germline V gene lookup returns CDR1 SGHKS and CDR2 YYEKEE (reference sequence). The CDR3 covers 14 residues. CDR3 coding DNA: TGTGCCAGCAGCCAGGGACAGGGGAACTATGGCTACACCTTC. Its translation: CASSQGQGNYGYTF.

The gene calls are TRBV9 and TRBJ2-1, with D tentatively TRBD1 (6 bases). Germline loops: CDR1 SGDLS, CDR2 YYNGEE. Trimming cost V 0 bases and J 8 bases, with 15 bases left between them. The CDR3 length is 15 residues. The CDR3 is CASSVGGLDSHEQFF. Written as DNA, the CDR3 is TGTGCCAGCAGCGTAGGTGGACTGGACAGCCATGAGCAGTTCTTC.

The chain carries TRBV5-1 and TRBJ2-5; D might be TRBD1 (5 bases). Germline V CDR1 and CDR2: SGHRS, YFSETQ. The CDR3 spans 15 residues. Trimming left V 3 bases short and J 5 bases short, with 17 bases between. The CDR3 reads CASSSTDPSGETQYF. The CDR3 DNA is TGCGCCAGCAGCTCCACGGACCCCTCAGGGGAGACCCAGTACTTC.

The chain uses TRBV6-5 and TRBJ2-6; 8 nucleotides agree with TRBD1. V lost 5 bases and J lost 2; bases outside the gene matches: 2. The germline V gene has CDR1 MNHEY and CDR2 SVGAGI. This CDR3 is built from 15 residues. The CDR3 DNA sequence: TGTGCCAGCAGTACCAGGGGGCCTGGGGCCAACGTCCTGACTTTC. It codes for CASSTRGPGANVLTF.

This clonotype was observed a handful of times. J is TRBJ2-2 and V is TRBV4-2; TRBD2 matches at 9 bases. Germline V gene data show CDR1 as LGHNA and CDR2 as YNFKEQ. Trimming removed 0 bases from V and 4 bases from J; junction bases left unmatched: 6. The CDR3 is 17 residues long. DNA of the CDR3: TGTGCCAGCAGCCAAGATCGGGGAGCGGGGGGCACCGGGGAGCTGTTTTTT. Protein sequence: CASSQDRGAGGTGELFF.

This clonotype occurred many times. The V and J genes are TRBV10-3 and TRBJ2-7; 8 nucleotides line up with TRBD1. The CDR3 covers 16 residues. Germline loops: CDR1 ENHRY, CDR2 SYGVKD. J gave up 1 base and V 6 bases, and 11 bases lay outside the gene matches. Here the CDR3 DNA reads TGTGCCATCAGCGACACGGCCGGGACAGGTTCCTACGAGCAGTACTTC. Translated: CAISDTAGTGSYEQYF.

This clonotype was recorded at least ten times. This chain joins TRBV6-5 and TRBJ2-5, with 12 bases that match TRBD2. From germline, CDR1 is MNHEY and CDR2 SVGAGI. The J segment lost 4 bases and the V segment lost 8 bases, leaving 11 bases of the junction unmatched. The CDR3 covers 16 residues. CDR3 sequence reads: CASPPSGGAQSETQYF. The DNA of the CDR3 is TGTGCCAGCCCCCCTAGCGGGGGGGCGCAATCAGAGACCCAGTACTTC.

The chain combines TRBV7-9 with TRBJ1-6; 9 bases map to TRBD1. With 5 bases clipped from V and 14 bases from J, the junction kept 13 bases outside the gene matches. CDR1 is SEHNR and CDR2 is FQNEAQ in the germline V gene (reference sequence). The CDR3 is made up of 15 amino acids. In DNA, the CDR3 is TGTGCCAGCAGCAAGGACAGGGGAATCCCAGGGACCCTCCACTTT. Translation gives CASSKDRGIPGTLHF. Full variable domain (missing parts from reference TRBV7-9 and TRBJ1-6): DTGVSQNPRHKITKRGQNVTFRCDPISEHNRLYWYRQTLGQGPEFLTYFQNEAQLEKSRLLSDRFSAERPKGSFSTLEIQRTEQGDSAMYLCASSKDRGIPGTLHFGNGTRLTVT.

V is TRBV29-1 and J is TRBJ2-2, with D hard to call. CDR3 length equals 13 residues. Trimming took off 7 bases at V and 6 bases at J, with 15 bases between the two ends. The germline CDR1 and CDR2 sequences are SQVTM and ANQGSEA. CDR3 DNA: TGCAGCGCCCTATTAGGGTTTTCCGGGGAGCTGTTTTTT. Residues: CSALLGFSGELFF.

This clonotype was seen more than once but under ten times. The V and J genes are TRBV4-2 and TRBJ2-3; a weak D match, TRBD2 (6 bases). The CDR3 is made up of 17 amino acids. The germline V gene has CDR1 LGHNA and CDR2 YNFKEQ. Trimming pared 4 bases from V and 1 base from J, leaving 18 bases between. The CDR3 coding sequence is TGTGCCAGCAGCCTGGGGCGGGGCGGCGCCCGCACAGATACGCAGTATTTT. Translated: CASSLGRGGARTDTQYF.

The CDR3 sequence is CAFQGQYNEQFF. CDR3 bases: TGTGCCTTCCAAGGCCAATACAATGAGCAGTTCTTC. The V gene is TRBV7-9, the J gene TRBJ2-1; D gene uncertain. The germline CDR1 and CDR2 sequences are SEHNR and FQNEAQ (reference sequence). The CDR3 loop spans 12 amino acids. Trimming left V 11 bases short and J 4 bases short, with 12 bases between.

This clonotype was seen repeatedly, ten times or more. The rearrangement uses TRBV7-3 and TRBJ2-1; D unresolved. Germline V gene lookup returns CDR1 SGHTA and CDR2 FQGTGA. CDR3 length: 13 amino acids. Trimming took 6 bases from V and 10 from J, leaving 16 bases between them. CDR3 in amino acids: CASSLIGLGEQFF. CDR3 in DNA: TGTGCCAGCAGTCTTATTGGCCTGGGGGAGCAGTTCTTC.

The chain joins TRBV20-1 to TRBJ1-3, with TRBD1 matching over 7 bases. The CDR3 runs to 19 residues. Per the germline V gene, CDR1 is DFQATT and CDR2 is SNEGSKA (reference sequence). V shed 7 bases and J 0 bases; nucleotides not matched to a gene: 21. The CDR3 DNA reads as TGCAGTGTCACCCTGATCTGGGACAGACTTTTTTGCTCTGGAAACACCATATATTTT. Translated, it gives CSVTLIWDRLFCSGNTIYF.

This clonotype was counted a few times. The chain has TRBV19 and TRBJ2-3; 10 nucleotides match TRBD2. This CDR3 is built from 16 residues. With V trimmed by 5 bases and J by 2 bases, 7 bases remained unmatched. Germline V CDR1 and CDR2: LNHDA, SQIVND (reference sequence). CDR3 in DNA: TGTGCCAGTAGTCCGCTAGCGGGGGCCTACACAGATACGCAGTATTTT. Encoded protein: CASSPLAGAYTDTQYF.

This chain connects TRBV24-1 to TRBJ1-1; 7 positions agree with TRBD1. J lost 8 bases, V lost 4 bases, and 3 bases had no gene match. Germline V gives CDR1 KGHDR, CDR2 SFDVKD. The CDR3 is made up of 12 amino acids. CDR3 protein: CATSERQGEAFF. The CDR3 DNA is TGTGCCACCAGTGAAAGACAGGGCGAAGCTTTCTTT.

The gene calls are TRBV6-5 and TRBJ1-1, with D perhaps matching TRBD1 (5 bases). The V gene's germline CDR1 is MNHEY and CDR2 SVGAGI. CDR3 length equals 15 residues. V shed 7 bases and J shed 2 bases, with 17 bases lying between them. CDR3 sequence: CASTSRGRGNTEAFF. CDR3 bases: TGTGCCAGCACCTCCCGGGGCCGGGGAAACACTGAAGCTTTCTTT.

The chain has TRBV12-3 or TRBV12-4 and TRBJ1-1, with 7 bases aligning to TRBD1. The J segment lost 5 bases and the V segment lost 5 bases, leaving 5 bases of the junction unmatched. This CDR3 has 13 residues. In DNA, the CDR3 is TGTGCCAGCAGTCCACAGGGGAGGACTGAAGCTTTCTTT. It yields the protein CASSPQGRTEAFF.